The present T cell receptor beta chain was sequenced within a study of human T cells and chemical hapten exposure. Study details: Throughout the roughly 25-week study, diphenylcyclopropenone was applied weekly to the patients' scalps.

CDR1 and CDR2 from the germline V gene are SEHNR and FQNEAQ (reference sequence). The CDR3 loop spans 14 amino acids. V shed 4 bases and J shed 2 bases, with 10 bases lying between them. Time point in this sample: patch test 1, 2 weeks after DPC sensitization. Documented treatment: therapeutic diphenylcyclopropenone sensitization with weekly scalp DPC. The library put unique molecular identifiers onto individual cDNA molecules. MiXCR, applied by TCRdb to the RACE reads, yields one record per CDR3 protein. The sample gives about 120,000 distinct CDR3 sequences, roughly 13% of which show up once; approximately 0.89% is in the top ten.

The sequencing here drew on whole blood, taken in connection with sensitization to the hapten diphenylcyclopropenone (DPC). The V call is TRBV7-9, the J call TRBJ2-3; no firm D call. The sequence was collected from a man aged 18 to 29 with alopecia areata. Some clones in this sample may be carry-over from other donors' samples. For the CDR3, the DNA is TGTGCCAGCAGCTCGGACGGAGCCACAGATACGCAGTATTTT. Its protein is CASSSDGATDTQYF. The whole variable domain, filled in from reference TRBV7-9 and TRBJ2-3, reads DTGVSQNPRHKITKRGQNVTFRCDPISEHNRLYWYRQTLGQGPEFLTYFQNEAQLEKSRLLSDRFSAERPKGSFSTLEIQRTEQGDSAMYLCASSSDGATDTQYFGPGTRLTVL.